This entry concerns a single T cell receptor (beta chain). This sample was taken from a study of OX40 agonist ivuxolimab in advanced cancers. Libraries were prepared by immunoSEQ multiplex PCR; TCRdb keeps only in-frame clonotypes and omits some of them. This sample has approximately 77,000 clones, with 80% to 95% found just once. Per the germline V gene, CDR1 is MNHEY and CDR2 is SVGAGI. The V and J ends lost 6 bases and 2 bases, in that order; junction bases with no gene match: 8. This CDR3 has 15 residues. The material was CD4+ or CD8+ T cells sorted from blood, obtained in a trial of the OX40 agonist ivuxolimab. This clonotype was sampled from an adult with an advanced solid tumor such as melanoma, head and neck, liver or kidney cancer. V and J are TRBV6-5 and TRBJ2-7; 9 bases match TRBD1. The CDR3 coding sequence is TGTGCCAGCAGACACAGGGGGCCTAGCCCCTACGAGCAGTACTTC. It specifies CASRHRGPSPYEQYF.